This is a list of T cell receptor beta chains from one sample in a study of cytomegalovirus exposure and HLA in healthy donors. Profiled with immunoSEQ multiplex PCR; TCRdb holds only in-frame clones, not every one. Of 100,000 to 150,000 clones in the sample, 70% to 85% were seen once. Sequenced sample: PBMCs. The receptor source for this set is a woman in her fifties or sixties in good health and CMV-seronegative. CDR3s include the opening cysteine and the closing phenylalanine or tryptophan. Fields, in order: clone size, J gene, V gene, D gene, CDR3 protein, CDR3 DNA. The D gene is left open where the match is weak. A row's size may be missing; if present it is once, few, many or a size class.

>NA|TRBJ2-2|TRBV10-3|NA
CAISGASASNTGELFF
TGTGCCATCAGTGGGGCTAGCGCTTCGAACACCGGGGAGCTGTTTTTT
>few|TRBJ2-5|TRBV28|TRBD1
CASSPLYRGKETQYF
TGTGCCAGCAGCCCACTGTACAGGGGAAAAGAGACCCAGTACTTC
>NA|TRBJ2-1|TRBV7-2|NA
CASSPSLGALSYNEQFF
TGTGCCAGCAGCCCTAGCCTGGGGGCTCTTTCCTACAATGAGCAGTTCTTC
>NA|TRBJ2-5|TRBV30|TRBD1
CAWSVSWTGQETQYF
TGTGCCTGGAGTGTGAGTTGGACAGGCCAAGAGACCCAGTACTTC
>NA|TRBJ2-5|TRBV4-3|NA
CASSQNPRGQETQYF
TGCGCCAGCAGCCAAAACCCCAGGGGACAAGAGACCCAGTACTTC
>NA|TRBJ1-4|TRBV6-5|NA
CASRLGQSRAKLFF
TGTGCCAGCAGGCTTGGACAGTCCCGAGCGAAACTGTTTTTT
>NA|TRBJ2-2|TRBV28|NA
CASSFLRGGTGELFF
TGTGCCAGCAGTTTCCTTAGGGGGGGGACCGGGGAGCTGTTTTTT
>NA|TRBJ2-3|TRBV9|NA
CASSLSGTNTDTQYF
TGTGCCAGCAGCTTAAGTGGCACTAACACAGATACGCAGTATTTT
>few|TRBJ2-1|TRBV5-1|TRBD2
CASSRDGRAINEQFF
TGCGCCAGCAGCCGAGACGGGAGGGCCATCAATGAGCAGTTCTTC
>NA|TRBJ2-3|TRBV29-1|TRBD2
CSVEATSGVRVWTDTQYF
TGCAGCGTTGAAGCGACTAGCGGGGTTAGGGTCTGGACAGATACGCAGTATTTT
>NA|TRBJ2-2|TRBV5-4|TRBD2
CASSIQRGANTGELFF
TGTGCCAGCAGCATCCAGCGGGGGGCGAACACCGGGGAGCTGTTTTTT
>once|TRBJ2-1|TRBV25-1|TRBD1
CASSGDRAYNEQFF
TGTGCCAGCAGTGGGGACAGGGCCTACAATGAGCAGTTCTTC
>NA|TRBJ2-6|TRBV7-2|NA
CASSLVRASGANVLTF
TGTGCCAGCAGCTTGGTGAGGGCTTCTGGGGCCAACGTCCTGACTTTC
>NA|TRBJ1-1|TRBV14|NA
CASSQDWGQGAFF
TGTGCCAGCAGCCAAGACTGGGGGCAGGGAGCTTTCTTT
>NA|TRBJ2-2|TRBV7-3|NA
CASSPGPQDANTGELFF
TGTGCCAGCAGCCCCGGACCACAGGACGCGAACACCGGGGAGCTGTTTTTT
>NA|TRBJ2-1|TRBV27|NA
CASSLQAWNEQFF
TGTGCCAGCAGTCTCCAAGCGTGGAATGAGCAGTTCTTC
>NA|TRBJ2-1|TRBV6-6|TRBD2
CASSGVSGSKFF
TGTGCCAGCAGCGGGGTTAGCGGGAGTAAGTTCTTC
>NA|TRBJ1-5|TRBV7-4|NA
CASSLGGGNQPQHF
TGTGCCAGCAGCTTAGGGGGGGGCAATCAGCCCCAGCATTTT
>NA|TRBJ2-7|TRBV7-2|NA
CASSFPGAYEQYF
TGTGCCAGCAGCTTCCCCGGGGCCTACGAGCAGTACTTC
>NA|TRBJ2-3|TRBV11-1|NA
CASSQDGGSTDTQYF
TGTGCCAGCAGCCAGGACGGAGGATCCACAGATACGCAGTATTTT
>NA|TRBJ2-1|TRBV6-5|NA
CASSYAGIQSNEQFF
TGTGCCAGCAGTTACGCGGGAATCCAATCCAATGAGCAGTTCTTC
>NA|TRBJ2-1|TRBV11-2|TRBD2
CASRPWGAVASGRSEQFF
TGTGCCAGCAGACCATGGGGCGCGGTCGCTAGCGGGAGGAGTGAGCAGTTCTTC
>NA|TRBJ1-5|TRBV7-6|NA
CASSSYNQPQHF
TGTGCCAGCAGCTCGTACAATCAGCCCCAGCATTTT
>NA|TRBJ1-3|TRBV19|NA
CGVLDSTVGNTIYF
TGCGGTGTATTGGACTCGACCGTTGGAAACACCATATATTTT
>NA|TRBJ2-3|TRBV18|TRBD1
CASSPKQGADTQYF
TGTGCCAGCTCTCCCAAACAGGGGGCGGATACGCAGTATTTT
>once|TRBJ1-2|TRBV18|NA
CASSPPRDTIYGYTF
TGTGCCAGCTCACCGCCTCGGGACACAATCTATGGCTACACCTTC
>NA|TRBJ2-1|TRBV6-5|NA
CASSPEGVLLEQFF
TGTGCCAGCAGCCCCGAGGGGGTCCTGCTCGAGCAGTTCTTC
>NA|TRBJ2-3|TRBV7-2|TRBD1
CASSAATGVDTQYF
TGTGCCAGCAGCGCCGCGACAGGGGTTGATACGCAGTATTTT